Sequencing of this T cell receptor (beta chain) was carried out in a study of T-cell memory formation after mild COVID-19. One entry per CDR3 protein, called by TCRdb with MiXCR from the 5' RACE reads. Among around 250,000 distinct CDR3 sequences listed, 15% to 20% were seen once. The clonotype was recovered from a man between 18 and 35 years old who had mild COVID-19 (a few samples of this study predate the infection). Cell type and time point are not known. The specimen was PBMCs or a T cell subset sorted from them (not recorded which).

CDR3 sequence: CATSKPSASYEQFF. The CDR3 DNA reads as TGTGCCACCAGCAAACCTAGCGCCAGTTATGAGCAGTTCTTC. This chain uses TRBV15 with TRBJ2-1, with a possible D match to TRBD2 (6 bases). Germline CDR1 is LNHNV and CDR2 is YYDKDF (reference sequence). CDR3 length equals 14 residues. The ends were cut back, 4 bases at V and 8 bases at J, with 15 bases in the middle. Drawing the rest from reference TRBV15 and TRBJ2-1, the complete variable domain is DAMVIQNPRYQVTQFGKPVTLSCSQTLNHNVMYWYQQKSSQAPKLLFHYYDKDFNNEADTPDNFQSRRPNTSFCFLDIRSPGLGDTAMYLCATSKPSASYEQFFGPGTRLTVL.